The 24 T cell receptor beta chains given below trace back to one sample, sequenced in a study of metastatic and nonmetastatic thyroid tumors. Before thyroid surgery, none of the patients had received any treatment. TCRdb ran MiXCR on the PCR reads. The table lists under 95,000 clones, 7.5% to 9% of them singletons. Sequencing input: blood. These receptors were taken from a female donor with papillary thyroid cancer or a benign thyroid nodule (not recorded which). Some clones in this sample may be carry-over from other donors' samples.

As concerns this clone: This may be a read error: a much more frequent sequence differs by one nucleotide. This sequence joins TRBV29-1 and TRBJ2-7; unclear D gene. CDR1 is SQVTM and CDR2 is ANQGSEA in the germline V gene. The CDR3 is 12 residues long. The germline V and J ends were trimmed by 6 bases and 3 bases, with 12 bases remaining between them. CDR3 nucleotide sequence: TGCAGCGTCGCTCCAGTGGACTACGAGCAGTACTTC. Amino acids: CSVAPVDYEQYF.

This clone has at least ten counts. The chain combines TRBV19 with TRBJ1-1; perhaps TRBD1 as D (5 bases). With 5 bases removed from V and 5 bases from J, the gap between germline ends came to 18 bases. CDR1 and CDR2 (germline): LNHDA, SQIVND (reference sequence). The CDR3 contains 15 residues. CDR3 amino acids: CASSLGGGSLTEAFF. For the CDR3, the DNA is TGTGCCAGTAGTCTTGGGGGGGGGAGTCTAACTGAAGCTTTCTTT.

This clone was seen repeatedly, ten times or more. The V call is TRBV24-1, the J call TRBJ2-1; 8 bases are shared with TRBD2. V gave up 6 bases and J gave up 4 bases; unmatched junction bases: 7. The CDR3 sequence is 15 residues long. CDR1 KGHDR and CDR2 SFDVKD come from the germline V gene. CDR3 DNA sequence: TGTGCCACCAGTCGGGGGGGAAGGCGTTACAATGAGCAGTTCTTC. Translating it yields CATSRGGRRYNEQFF.

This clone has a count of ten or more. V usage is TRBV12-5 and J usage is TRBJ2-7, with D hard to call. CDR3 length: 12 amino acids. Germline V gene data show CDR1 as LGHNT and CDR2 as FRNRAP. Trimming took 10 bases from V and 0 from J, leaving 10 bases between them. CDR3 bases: TGTGCTAACCGGGCTTTCTCCTACGAGCAGTACTTC. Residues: CANRAFSYEQYF.

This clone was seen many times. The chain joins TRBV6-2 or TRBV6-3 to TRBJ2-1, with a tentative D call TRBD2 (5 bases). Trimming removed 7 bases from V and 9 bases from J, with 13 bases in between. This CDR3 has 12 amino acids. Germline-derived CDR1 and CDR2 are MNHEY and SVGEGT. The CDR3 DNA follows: TGTGCCAGCACAGAGAGGGCTGGTGAGCAGTTCTTC. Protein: CASTERAGEQFF.

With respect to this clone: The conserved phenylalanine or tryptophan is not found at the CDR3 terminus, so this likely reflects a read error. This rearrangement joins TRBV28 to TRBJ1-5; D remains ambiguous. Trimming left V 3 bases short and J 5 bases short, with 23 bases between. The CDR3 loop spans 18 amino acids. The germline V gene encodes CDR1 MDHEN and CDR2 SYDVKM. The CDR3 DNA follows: TGTGCCAGCAGTTTGTCCCCCGGCCTAGGTGGGATGGATCAGCCCCAGCATTGT. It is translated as CASSLSPGLGGMDQPQHC.

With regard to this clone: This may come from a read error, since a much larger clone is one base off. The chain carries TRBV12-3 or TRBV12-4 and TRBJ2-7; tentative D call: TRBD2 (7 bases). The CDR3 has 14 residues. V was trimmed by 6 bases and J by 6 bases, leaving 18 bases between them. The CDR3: CASSQGGAGLEQYF. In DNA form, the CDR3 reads TGTGCCAGCAGCCAAGGGGGGGCGGGCCTCGAGCAGTACTTC.

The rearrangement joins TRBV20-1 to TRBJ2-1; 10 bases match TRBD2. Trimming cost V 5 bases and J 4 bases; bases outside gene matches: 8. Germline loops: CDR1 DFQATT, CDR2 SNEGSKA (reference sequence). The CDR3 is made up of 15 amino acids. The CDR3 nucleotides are TGCAGTGCTCCTATAGCGGGGGGAGAGTACAATGAGCAGTTCTTC. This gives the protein CSAPIAGGEYNEQFF.

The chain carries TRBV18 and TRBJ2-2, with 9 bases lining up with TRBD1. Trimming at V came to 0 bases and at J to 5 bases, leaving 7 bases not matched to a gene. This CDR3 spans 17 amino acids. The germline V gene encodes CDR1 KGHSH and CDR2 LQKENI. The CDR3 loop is CASSPPGRTGATGELFF. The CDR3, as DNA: TGTGCCAGCTCACCACCGGGAAGGACAGGGGCTACCGGGGAGCTGTTTTTT.

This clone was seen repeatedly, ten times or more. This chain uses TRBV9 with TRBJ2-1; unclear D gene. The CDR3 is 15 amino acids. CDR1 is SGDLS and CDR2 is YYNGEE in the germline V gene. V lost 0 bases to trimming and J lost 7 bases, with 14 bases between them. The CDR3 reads CASSVVGNRRNEQFF. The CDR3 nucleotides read TGTGCCAGCAGCGTAGTGGGGAACCGACGTAATGAGCAGTTCTTC.

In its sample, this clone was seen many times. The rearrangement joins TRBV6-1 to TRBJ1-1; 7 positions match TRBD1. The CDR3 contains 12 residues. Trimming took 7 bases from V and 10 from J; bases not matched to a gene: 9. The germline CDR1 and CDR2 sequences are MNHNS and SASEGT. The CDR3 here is CASTTPTGRAFF. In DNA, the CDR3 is TGTGCCAGCACAACCCCGACAGGGCGAGCTTTCTTT.

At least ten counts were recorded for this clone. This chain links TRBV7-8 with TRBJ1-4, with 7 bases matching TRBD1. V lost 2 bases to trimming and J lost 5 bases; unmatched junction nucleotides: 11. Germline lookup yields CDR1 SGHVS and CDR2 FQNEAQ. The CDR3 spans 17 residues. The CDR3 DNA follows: TGTGCCAGCAGCTTATGGCAGGGGGGTTACGTGAATGAAAAACTGTTTTTT. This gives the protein CASSLWQGGYVNEKLFF.

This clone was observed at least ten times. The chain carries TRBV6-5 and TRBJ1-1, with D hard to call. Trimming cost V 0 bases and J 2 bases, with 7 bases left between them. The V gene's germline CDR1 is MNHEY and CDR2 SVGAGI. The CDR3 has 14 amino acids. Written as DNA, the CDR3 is TGTGCCAGCAGTTACTCGGACCTTAACACTGAAGCTTTCTTT. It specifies CASSYSDLNTEAFF.

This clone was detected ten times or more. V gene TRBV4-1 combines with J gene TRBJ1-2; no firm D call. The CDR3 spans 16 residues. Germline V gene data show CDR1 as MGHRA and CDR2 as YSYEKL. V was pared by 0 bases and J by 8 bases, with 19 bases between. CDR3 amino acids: CASSQEGFITGWGYTF. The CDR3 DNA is TGCGCCAGCAGCCAAGAGGGCTTTATAACCGGATGGGGCTACACCTTC.

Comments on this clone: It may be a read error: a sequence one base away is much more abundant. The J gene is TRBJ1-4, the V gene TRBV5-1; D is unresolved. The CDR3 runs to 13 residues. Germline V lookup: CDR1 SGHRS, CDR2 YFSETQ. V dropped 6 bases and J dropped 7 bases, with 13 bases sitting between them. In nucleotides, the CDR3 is TGCGCCAGCAATACAGAATCGGGTGAAAAACTGTTTTTT. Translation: CASNTESGEKLFF.

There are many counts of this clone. The CDR3 DNA sequence: TGTGCCAGCAGTGTCTCCGAGGGGGAGACCCAGTACTTC. Its translation: CASSVSEGETQYF. The chain uses TRBV2 and TRBJ2-5; D is tentatively TRBD1 or TRBD2 (5 bases each). Looked up from germline, CDR1 is SNHLY and CDR2 is FYNNEI. Trimming pared 4 bases from V and 5 bases from J, leaving 11 bases between. This CDR3 comprises 13 residues.

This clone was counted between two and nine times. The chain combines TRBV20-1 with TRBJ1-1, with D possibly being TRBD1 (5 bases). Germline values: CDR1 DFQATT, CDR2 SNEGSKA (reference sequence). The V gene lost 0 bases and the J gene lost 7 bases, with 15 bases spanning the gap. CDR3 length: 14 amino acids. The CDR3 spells CSARDRGRVYEAFF. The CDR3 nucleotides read TGCAGTGCTAGAGATCGAGGCAGGGTCTATGAAGCTTTCTTT.

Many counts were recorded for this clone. CDR3 protein: CSSGQGAYEQYF. The CDR3 DNA follows: TGCAGTTCGGGACAGGGGGCATACGAGCAGTACTTC. J is TRBJ2-7 and V is TRBV20-1, with 12 bases that match TRBD1. The germline V gene has CDR1 DFQATT and CDR2 SNEGSKA (reference sequence). The J segment lost 4 bases and the V segment lost 8 bases, leaving 3 bases of the junction unmatched. This CDR3 spans 12 amino acids.

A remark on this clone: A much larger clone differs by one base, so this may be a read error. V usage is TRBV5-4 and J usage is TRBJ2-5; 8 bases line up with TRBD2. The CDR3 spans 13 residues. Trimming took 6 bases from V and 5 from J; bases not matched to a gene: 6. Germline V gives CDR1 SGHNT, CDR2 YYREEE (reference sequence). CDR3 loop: CASTTGLEETQYF. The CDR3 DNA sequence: TGTGCCAGCACCACGGGACTAGAGGAGACCCAGTACTTC.

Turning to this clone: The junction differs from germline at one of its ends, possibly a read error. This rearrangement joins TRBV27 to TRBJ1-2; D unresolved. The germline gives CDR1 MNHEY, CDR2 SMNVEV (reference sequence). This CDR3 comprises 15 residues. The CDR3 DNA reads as TGTGCCATCAGTTTTAGGGCATGGGAATCCTATGGCTACACCTTC. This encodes CAISFRAWESYGYTF.

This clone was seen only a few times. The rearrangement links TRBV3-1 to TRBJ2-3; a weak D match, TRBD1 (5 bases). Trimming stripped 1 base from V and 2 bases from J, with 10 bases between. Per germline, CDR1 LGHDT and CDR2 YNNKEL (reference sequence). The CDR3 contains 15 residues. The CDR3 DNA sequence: TGTGCCAGCAGCCAAGTTAGGGGTTACACAGATACGCAGTATTTT. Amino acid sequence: CASSQVRGYTDTQYF.

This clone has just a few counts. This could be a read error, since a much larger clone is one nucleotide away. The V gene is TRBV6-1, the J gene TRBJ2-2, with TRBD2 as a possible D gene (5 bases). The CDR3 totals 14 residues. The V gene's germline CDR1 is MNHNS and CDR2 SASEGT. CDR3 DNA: TGTGCCAGCAGTGATCACTGGGAAACCGGGGAGCTGTGTTTT. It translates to CASSDHWETGELCF.

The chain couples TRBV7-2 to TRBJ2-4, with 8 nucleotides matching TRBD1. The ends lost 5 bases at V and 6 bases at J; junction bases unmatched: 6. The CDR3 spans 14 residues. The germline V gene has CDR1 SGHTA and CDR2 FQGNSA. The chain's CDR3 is CASSPGQAPNIQYF. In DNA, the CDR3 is TGTGCCAGCAGCCCGGGACAGGCACCAAACATTCAGTACTTC.

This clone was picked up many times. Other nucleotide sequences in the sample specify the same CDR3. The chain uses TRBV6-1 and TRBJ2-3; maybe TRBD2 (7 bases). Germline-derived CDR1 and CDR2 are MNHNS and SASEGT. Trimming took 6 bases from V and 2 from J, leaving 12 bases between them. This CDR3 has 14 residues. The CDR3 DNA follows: TGTGCCAGCAGAGGGGGGGGGATCACAGATACGCAGTATTTT. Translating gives CASRGGGITDTQYF.